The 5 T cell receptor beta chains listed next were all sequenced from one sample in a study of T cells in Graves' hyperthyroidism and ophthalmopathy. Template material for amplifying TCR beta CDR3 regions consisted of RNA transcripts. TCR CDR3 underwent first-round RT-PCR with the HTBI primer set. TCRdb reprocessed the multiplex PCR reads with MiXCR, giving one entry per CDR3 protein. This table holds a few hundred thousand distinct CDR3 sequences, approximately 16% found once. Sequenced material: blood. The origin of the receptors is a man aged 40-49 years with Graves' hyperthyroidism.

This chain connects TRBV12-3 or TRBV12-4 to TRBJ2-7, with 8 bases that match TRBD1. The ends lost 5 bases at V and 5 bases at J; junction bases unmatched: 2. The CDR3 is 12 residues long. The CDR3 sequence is CASSPDRDEQYF. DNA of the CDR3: TGTGCCAGCAGTCCGGACAGGGACGAGCAGTACTTC.

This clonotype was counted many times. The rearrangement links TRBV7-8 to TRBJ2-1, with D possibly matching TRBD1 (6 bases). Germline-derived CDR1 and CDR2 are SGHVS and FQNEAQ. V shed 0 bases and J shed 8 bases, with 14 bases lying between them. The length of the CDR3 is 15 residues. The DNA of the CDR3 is TGTGCCAGCAGCTTAGCGGGGGCTCGAGTGGATGAGCAGTTCTTC. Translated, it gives CASSLAGARVDEQFF.

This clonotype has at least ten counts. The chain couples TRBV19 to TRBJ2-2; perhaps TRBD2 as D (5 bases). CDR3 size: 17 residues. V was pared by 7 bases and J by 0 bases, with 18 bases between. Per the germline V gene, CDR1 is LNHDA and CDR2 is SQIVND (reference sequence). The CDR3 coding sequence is TGTGCCAGTACGGAGGTTCCCACTCTCGCGAACACCGGGGAGCTGTTTTTT. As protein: CASTEVPTLANTGELFF.

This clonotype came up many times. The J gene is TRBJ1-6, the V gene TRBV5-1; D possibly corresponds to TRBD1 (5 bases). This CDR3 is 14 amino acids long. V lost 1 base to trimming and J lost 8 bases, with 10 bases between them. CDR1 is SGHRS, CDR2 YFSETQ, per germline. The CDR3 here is CASSLNQQDSPLHF. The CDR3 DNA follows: TGCGCCAGCAGCTTGAACCAACAGGATTCACCCCTCCACTTT.

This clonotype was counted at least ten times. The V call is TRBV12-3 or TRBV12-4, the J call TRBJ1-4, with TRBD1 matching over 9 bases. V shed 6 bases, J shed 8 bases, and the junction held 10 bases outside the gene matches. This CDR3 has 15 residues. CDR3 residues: CASSPRDRVSEKLFF. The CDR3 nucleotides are TGTGCCAGCAGCCCGAGGGACAGGGTTTCAGAAAAACTGTTTTTT.